Below, 18 T cell receptor beta chains from the same sample are listed, as sequenced in a study of shared clonotypes between healthy human individuals. The assay was immunoSEQ multiplex PCR, and TCRdb's table has in-frame clones only and misses some. The sample holds approximately 1,500,000 clones, 98% seen once. Sequencing used naive CD4+ T cells sorted from blood. This sample's subset: CD45RA+ positively selected. Receptor source: a man aged 30 to 39 in good health.

The V gene is TRBV19, the J gene TRBJ2-1, with TRBD2 identical over 10 bases. Germline V gives CDR1 LNHDA, CDR2 SQIVND (reference sequence). There are 16 residues in the CDR3. The junction had 10 bases not matched to a gene; V was cut back by 5 bases and J by 6 bases. CDR3 protein: CASSVPRLAGVNEQFF. Written as DNA, the CDR3 is TGTGCCAGTAGTGTCCCCAGGCTAGCGGGAGTCAATGAGCAGTTCTTC. The entire variable domain, with the rest obtained from reference TRBV19 and TRBJ2-1, is as follows: DGGITQSPKYLFRKEGQNVTLSCEQNLNHDAMYWYRQDPGQGLRLIYYSQIVNDFQKGDIAEGYSVSREKKESFPLTVTSAQKNPTAFYLCASSVPRLAGVNEQFFGPGTRLTVL.

The rearrangement links TRBV6-4 to TRBJ2-1, with TRBD2 matching 9 bases. The CDR3 length is 14 residues. Germline V gene sequence: CDR1 MRHNA, CDR2 SNTAGT. Trimming took 5 bases from V and 9 from J; bases not matched to a gene: 8. DNA for the CDR3: TGTGCCAGCAGTTTAGCGGGAGAGAACACTGAGCAGTTCTTC. Protein product: CASSLAGENTEQFF.

The genes are TRBV5-5 and TRBJ1-1, with D perhaps TRBD1 (6 bases). Germline values: CDR1 SGHKS, CDR2 YYEKEE (reference sequence). The germline V and J ends were trimmed by 4 bases and 4 bases, with 23 bases remaining between them. This CDR3 is 17 amino acids long. The CDR3 loop reads CASSRTMRGALGTEAFF. The CDR3 DNA is TGTGCCAGCAGCCGAACCATGAGGGGGGCGCTCGGCACTGAAGCTTTCTTT.

CDR3 DNA: TGTGCCAGTAGTAGGTCACCCCATGAGCAGTTCTTC. Protein product: CASSRSPHEQFF. The rearrangement joins TRBV19 to TRBJ2-1; D remains ambiguous. This CDR3 comprises 12 residues. The germline V gene encodes CDR1 LNHDA and CDR2 SQIVND (reference sequence). Trimming shortened V by 4 bases and J by 8 bases, and 9 bases separated the two germline ends.

This rearrangement joins TRBV10-2 to TRBJ2-3, with 7 bases that match TRBD2. CDR3 length equals 14 residues. Germline V CDR1 and CDR2: WSHSY, SAAADI. J lost 0 bases, V lost 7 bases, and 4 bases had no gene match. CDR3 in DNA: TGCGCCAGCACAGAACTAGCGAGCACAGATACGCAGTATTTT. This codes for CASTELASTDTQYF.

The gene calls are TRBV7-9 and TRBJ1-1; D is unclear. The CDR3 sequence is 13 residues long. Trimming cost V 4 bases and J 2 bases, with 8 bases left between them. In germline, CDR1 is SEHNR, CDR2 FQNEAQ (reference sequence). Written as DNA, the CDR3 is TGTGCCAGCAGCTACCAGGTTAACACTGAAGCTTTCTTT. The encoded protein is CASSYQVNTEAFF. Supplemented by reference TRBV7-9 and TRBJ1-1, the full variable domain reads DTGVSQNPRHKITKRGQNVTFRCDPISEHNRLYWYRQTLGQGPEFLTYFQNEAQLEKSRLLSDRFSAERPKGSFSTLEIQRTEQGDSAMYLCASSYQVNTEAFFGQGTRLTVV.

This clone was observed once. The V call is TRBV28, the J call TRBJ1-2; TRBD1 matches 9 bases. Germline V gene lookup returns CDR1 MDHEN and CDR2 SYDVKM. CDR3 size: 13 residues. J gave up 11 bases and V 8 bases, and 12 bases lay outside the gene matches. The CDR3 is CASGIGTGRRYTF. DNA for the CDR3: TGTGCCAGCGGAATTGGGACAGGGCGAAGGTACACCTTC.

The V call is TRBV6-5, the J call TRBJ2-7; the D gene could be TRBD1 or TRBD2 (5 bases each). The V end was cut by 1 base, the J end by 7 bases, with 14 bases between. Germline assignment: CDR1 MNHEY and CDR2 SVGAGI. The CDR3 extends over 14 amino acids. Written as DNA, the CDR3 is TGTGCCAGCAGTTACTGGGGGTCAAGCGAAGAGCAGTACTTC. Translation: CASSYWGSSEEQYF.

The J gene is TRBJ2-2, the V gene TRBV9, with TRBD1 as a possible D gene (6 bases). V was trimmed by 0 bases and J by 5 bases, leaving 8 bases between them. CDR3 length equals 14 residues. CDR1 is SGDLS, CDR2 YYNGEE, per germline. CDR3 amino acids: CASSVDQGTGELFF. For the CDR3, the DNA is TGTGCCAGCAGCGTAGACCAGGGGACCGGGGAGCTGTTTTTT.

The V gene is TRBV2, the J gene TRBJ2-4, with 7 positions matching TRBD2. The CDR3 runs to 14 residues. The germline CDR1 and CDR2 sequences are SNHLY and FYNNEI. The V gene end was trimmed by 7 bases and the J gene end by 11 bases; junction bases not matched to a gene: 14. In DNA, the CDR3 is TGTGCCAGCAAAGGGCCTACTAGCGTTCCCTTTCAGTACTTC. This gives the protein CASKGPTSVPFQYF.

The chain is built from TRBV20-1 and TRBJ2-5; D is undetermined. The germline V gene encodes CDR1 DFQATT and CDR2 SNEGSKA (reference sequence). The CDR3 runs 11 residues. V lost 5 bases to trimming and J lost 5 bases, with 9 bases between them. Here the CDR3 DNA reads TGCAGTGCTGGGGTTCCGGAGACCCAGTACTTC. Amino acid sequence: CSAGVPETQYF.

The chain uses TRBV18 and TRBJ2-5; 7 bases are shared with TRBD2. CDR3 length: 15 residues. Germline V CDR1 and CDR2: KGHSH, LQKENI. J lost 3 bases, V lost 3 bases, and 7 bases had no gene match. CDR3 in amino acids: CASSPSGTIKETQYF. The CDR3, as DNA: TGTGCCAGCTCACCCTCCGGGACTATAAAAGAGACCCAGTACTTC.

Remarks on this clone: Other DNA sequences in this sample translate to the same CDR3. This chain links TRBV19 with TRBJ2-2, with D tentatively TRBD2 (6 bases). The germline V and J ends were trimmed by 10 bases and 0 bases, with 12 bases remaining between them. Looked up from germline, CDR1 is LNHDA and CDR2 is SQIVND (reference sequence). The CDR3 sequence is 14 residues long. The CDR3 sequence is CATGTGPNTGELFF. The CDR3 DNA reads TGTGCCACGGGGACTGGTCCGAACACCGGGGAGCTGTTTTTT.

This clone appeared once. The chain recombines TRBV6-5 with TRBJ2-1; D uncertain. Deletions cut 8 bases from V and 5 bases from J, with 10 bases between. The CDR3 consists of 12 residues. The germline CDR1 and CDR2 sequences are MNHEY and SVGAGI. The CDR3 sequence: CASRTGNNEQFF. Here the CDR3 DNA reads TGTGCCAGCCGAACCGGAAACAATGAGCAGTTCTTC.

The rearrangement uses TRBV18 and TRBJ2-1; D not certain. The germline V gene has CDR1 KGHSH and CDR2 LQKENI. V lost 0 bases to trimming and J lost 6 bases, with 12 bases between them. The CDR3 is made up of 15 amino acids. CDR3 residues: CASSPPGPAGNEQFF. The CDR3 bases are TGTGCCAGCTCACCACCTGGACCCGCAGGCAATGAGCAGTTCTTC. Based on the CDR3 plus reference TRBV18 and TRBJ2-1, the full variable domain is NAGVMQNPRHLVRRRGQEARLRCSPMKGHSHVYWYRQLPEEGLKFMVYLQKENIIDESGMPKERFSAEFPKEGPSILRIQQVVRGDSAAYFCASSPPGPAGNEQFFGPGTRLTVL.

The chain recombines TRBV19 with TRBJ1-5; 8 nucleotides line up with TRBD1. The V segment lost 10 bases and the J segment 7 bases; nucleotides outside the gene matches: 15. Germline V gene data show CDR1 as LNHDA and CDR2 as SQIVND (reference sequence). This CDR3 region has 15 residues. CDR3 DNA: TGTGCCACCCACTCATGGACAGGGACGATGCAGCCCCAGCATTTT. Its translation: CATHSWTGTMQPQHF.

The J gene is TRBJ1-2, the V gene TRBV7-2, with D tentatively TRBD1 (6 bases). V was shortened by 7 bases and J by 7 bases, with 19 bases between the two germline ends. Germline CDR1 SGHTA, CDR2 FQGNSA. The CDR3 runs 14 residues. CDR3 sequence: CASTLGGRLVGYTF. As DNA, the CDR3 is TGTGCCAGCACCCTGGGGGGCAGACTCGTTGGCTACACCTTC.

The chain combines TRBV19 with TRBJ2-3, with no clear D. The CDR3 covers 14 residues. Looked up from germline, CDR1 is LNHDA and CDR2 is SQIVND (reference sequence). Trimming pared 0 bases from V and 2 bases from J, leaving 6 bases between. The CDR3 bases are TGTGCCAGTAGTATAGATCATCCCACAGATACGCAGTATTTT. It is translated as CASSIDHPTDTQYF.